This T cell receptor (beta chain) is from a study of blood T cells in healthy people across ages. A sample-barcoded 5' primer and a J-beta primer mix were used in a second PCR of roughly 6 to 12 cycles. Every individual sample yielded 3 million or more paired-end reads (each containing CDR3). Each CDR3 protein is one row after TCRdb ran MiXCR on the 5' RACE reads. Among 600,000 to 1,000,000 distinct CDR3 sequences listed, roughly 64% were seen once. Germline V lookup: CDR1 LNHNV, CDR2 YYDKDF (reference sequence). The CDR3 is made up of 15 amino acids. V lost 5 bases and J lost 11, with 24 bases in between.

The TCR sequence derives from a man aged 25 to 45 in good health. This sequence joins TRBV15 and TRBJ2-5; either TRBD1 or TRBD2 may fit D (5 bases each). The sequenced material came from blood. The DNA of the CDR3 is TGTGCCACCAGCCCCGAGGGGTCTAGCACAGATACGCAGTACTTC. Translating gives CATSPEGSSTDTQYF.